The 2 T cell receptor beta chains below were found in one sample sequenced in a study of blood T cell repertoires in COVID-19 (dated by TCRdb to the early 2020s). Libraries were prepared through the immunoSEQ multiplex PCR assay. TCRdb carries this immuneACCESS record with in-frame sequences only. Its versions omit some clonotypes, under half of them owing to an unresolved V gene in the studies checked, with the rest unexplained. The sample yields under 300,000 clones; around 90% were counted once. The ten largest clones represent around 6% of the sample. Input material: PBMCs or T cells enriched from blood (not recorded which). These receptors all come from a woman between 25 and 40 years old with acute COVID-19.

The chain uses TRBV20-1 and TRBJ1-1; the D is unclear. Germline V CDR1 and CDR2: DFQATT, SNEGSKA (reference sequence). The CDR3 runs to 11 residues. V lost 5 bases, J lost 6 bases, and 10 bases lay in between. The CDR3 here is CSASTVAEAFF. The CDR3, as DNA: TGCAGTGCTTCAACAGTTGCTGAAGCTTTCTTT.

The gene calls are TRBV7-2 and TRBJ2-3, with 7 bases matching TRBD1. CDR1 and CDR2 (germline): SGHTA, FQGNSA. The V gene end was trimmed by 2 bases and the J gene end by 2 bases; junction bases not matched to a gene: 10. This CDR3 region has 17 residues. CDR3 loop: CASSLFDRAQDTDTQYF. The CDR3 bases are TGTGCCAGCAGCTTATTCGACAGGGCCCAGGACACAGATACGCAGTATTTT.